Below are 17 T cell receptor beta chains sequenced from a single sample in a study of blood T cells in healthy people across ages. It was with a sample-barcoded 5' primer and a J-beta primer mix that a second PCR of roughly 7 to 11 cycles was run. One entry per CDR3 protein, called by TCRdb with MiXCR from the 5' RACE reads. The repertoire holds roughly 1.5 million distinct CDR3 sequences, with 35% to 45% as singletons. Sample: blood. These receptors came from a woman aged 18-29 years in good health.

The rearrangement uses TRBV5-1 and TRBJ2-3; TRBD2 aligns across 7 bases. Germline CDR1 reads SGHRS; CDR2 reads YFSETQ. The CDR3 contains 14 residues. After removal of 4 bases from V and 6 bases from J, the junction contained 8 bases not matched to a gene. The CDR3 nucleotides read TGCGCCAGCAGCCCGGGGGGTTATGGGGATACGCAGTATTTT. Its translation is CASSPGGYGDTQYF.

The V call is TRBV9, the J call TRBJ2-3; TRBD2 matches at 7 bases. The junction had 7 bases not matched to a gene; V was cut back by 1 base and J by 5 bases. This CDR3 is 15 amino acids long. The V gene's germline CDR1 is SGDLS and CDR2 YYNGEE. This CDR3 reads CASSVRGGGQDTQYF. In DNA form, the CDR3 reads TGTGCCAGCAGCGTAAGGGGCGGGGGTCAAGATACGCAGTATTTT.

This clonotype has just a few counts. This chain links TRBV28 with TRBJ2-1; perhaps D is TRBD1 or TRBD2 (5 bases each). The length of the CDR3 is 18 residues. The V end was cut by 5 bases, the J end by 0 bases, with 20 bases between. Germline V lookup: CDR1 MDHEN, CDR2 SYDVKM. DNA of the CDR3: TGTGCCAGCAGTATCCGGGACGCGGGCATGAGCTCCTACAATGAGCAGTTCTTC. Residues: CASSIRDAGMSSYNEQFF.

The chain links TRBV29-1 to TRBJ1-1, with D possibly being TRBD1 (5 bases). Between the trimmed V and J ends, which lost 8 bases and 5 bases, there was a span of 12 bases. Germline CDR1 SQVTM, CDR2 ANQGSEA. The CDR3 is 11 amino acids. CDR3: CSPSRGTEAFF. CDR3 DNA: TGCAGCCCTTCGAGGGGAACTGAAGCTTTCTTT.

There are a few counts of this clonotype. The chain has TRBV12-3 or TRBV12-4 and TRBJ2-7, with 10 bases that match TRBD2. The CDR3 is 14 residues long. The V segment lost 3 bases and the J segment 10 bases; nucleotides outside the gene matches: 9. In nucleotides, the CDR3 is TGTGCCAGCAGTTTTAGCGGGGGGCTCCTGCCCCAGTACTTC. Its protein is CASSFSGGLLPQYF.

This clonotype was detected only a few times. This sequence joins TRBV24-1 and TRBJ1-1, with D unresolved. The ends were cut back, 9 bases at V and 0 bases at J, with 10 bases in the middle. The CDR3 is made up of 13 amino acids. Germline CDR1 KGHDR, CDR2 SFDVKD. The DNA of the CDR3 is TGTGCCACCTCGGGCGGATTGAACACTGAAGCTTTCTTT. This gives the protein CATSGGLNTEAFF.

J is TRBJ2-5 and V is TRBV7-8, with TRBD2 matching over 10 bases. The CDR3 consists of 14 residues. Germline CDR1 reads SGHVS; CDR2 reads FQNEAQ. Trimming cost V 4 bases and J 8 bases; bases outside gene matches: 7. The DNA for the CDR3 is TGTGCCAGCAGCTCACTAGCGGGACCGGGTACCCAGTACTTC. Protein product: CASSSLAGPGTQYF.

The CDR3 is CASSYSGRAAQETQYF. In DNA, the CDR3 is TGTGCCAGCAGTTACTCGGGACGGGCCGCACAAGAGACCCAGTACTTC. V gene TRBV6-2 or TRBV6-3 combines with J gene TRBJ2-5; TRBD1 or TRBD2 may be the D gene (5 bases each). The CDR3 contains 16 residues. Germline V gives CDR1 MNHEY, CDR2 SVGEGT. With 0 bases removed from V and 2 bases from J, the gap between germline ends came to 13 bases.

V and J are TRBV20-1 and TRBJ2-7; TRBD2 agrees at 11 bases. This CDR3 is built from 14 residues. Germline assignment: CDR1 DFQATT and CDR2 SNEGSKA (reference sequence). Losses at the gene ends were 3 bases for V and 3 bases for J; bases not matched to a gene: 4. The CDR3 coding sequence is TGCAGTGCTAGGGTCCTAGCGGGGGGCTACGAGCAGTACTTC. It specifies CSARVLAGGYEQYF.

Regarding this clonotype: Compared with germline, one end of the junction differs, possibly owing to a read error. This chain connects TRBV24-1 to TRBJ2-5; D remains unclear. The CDR3 sequence is 15 residues long. Per the germline V gene, CDR1 is KGHDR and CDR2 is SFDVKD. CDR3 coding DNA: TGTGTCACCAGTGATGATGTGGCCCCGCAAGAGACCCAGTACTTC. Its translation: CVTSDDVAPQETQYF.

V gene TRBV27 combines with J gene TRBJ2-7, with D unresolved. Trimming stripped 3 bases from V and 4 bases from J, with 13 bases between. This CDR3 contains 14 residues. The germline CDR1 and CDR2 sequences are MNHEY and SMNVEV (reference sequence). The CDR3 here is CASSFLGSEYEQYF. In DNA form, the CDR3 reads TGTGCCAGCAGTTTTTTGGGGTCCGAATACGAGCAGTACTTC.

This sequence joins TRBV15 and TRBJ1-1; D gene unclear. Germline loops: CDR1 LNHNV, CDR2 YYDKDF (reference sequence). The CDR3 extends over 13 amino acids. V gave up 5 bases and J gave up 4 bases, with 11 bases separating them. In DNA form, the CDR3 reads TGTGCCACCAGCGAGGGAGGCGGCACTGAAGCTTTCTTT. This encodes CATSEGGGTEAFF.

The chain couples TRBV10-3 to TRBJ2-5; D is possibly TRBD1 (6 bases). V was trimmed by 6 bases and J by 4 bases, leaving 12 bases between them. The CDR3 runs to 13 residues. Germline V CDR1 and CDR2: ENHRY, SYGVKD. The CDR3 sequence: CAISGQHGETQYF. As DNA, the CDR3 is TGTGCCATCAGCGGACAGCATGGAGAGACCCAGTACTTC.

The sample holds a few counts of this clonotype. The rearrangement joins TRBV29-1 to TRBJ1-1; D not resolved. Per germline, CDR1 SQVTM and CDR2 ANQGSEA. This CDR3 is 14 amino acids long. V was cut by 2 bases and J by 0 bases, with 10 bases left in between. This chain's CDR3 is CSVERGKLNTEAFF. The CDR3 nucleotides read TGCAGCGTTGAACGAGGCAAGTTGAACACTGAAGCTTTCTTT.

The J gene is TRBJ2-5, the V gene TRBV6-5, with D perhaps TRBD1 or TRBD2 (5 bases each). There are 13 residues in the CDR3. Trimming stripped 0 bases from V and 13 bases from J, with 15 bases between. Germline V gene sequence: CDR1 MNHEY, CDR2 SVGAGI. CDR3 loop: CASSYSPRDPPYF. Here the CDR3 DNA reads TGTGCCAGCAGTTACTCTCCTCGGGACCCCCCGTACTTC.

This clonotype was counted at least ten times. The V call is TRBV6-2 or TRBV6-3, the J call TRBJ2-7; no firm D call. Germline V gene sequence: CDR1 MNHEY, CDR2 SVGEGT. This CDR3 comprises 12 residues. V lost 8 bases to trimming and J lost 2 bases, with 10 bases between them. CDR3 bases: TGTGCCAGCCGGCCAGGACCCTACGAGCAGTACTTC. It specifies CASRPGPYEQYF.

This clonotype has just one count. The gene calls are TRBV5-1 and TRBJ2-4; 7 bases match TRBD1. The end of the DNA is better explained by TRBJ2-7, so the J call may be wrong. The length of the CDR3 is 15 residues. Germline CDR1 SGHRS, CDR2 YFSETQ. This CDR3 reads CASSPLDRDSYEQYF. The DNA for the CDR3 is TGCGCCAGCAGCCCTTTAGACAGGGACTCCTACGAGCAGTACTTC.